Shown below are 14 T cell receptor beta chains from a single sample sequenced in a study of blood T cells in healthy people across ages (dated by TCRdb to the mid-2010s). The protocol used for the library was 5' RACE. Sequencing was carried out with an Illumina HiSeq 2500. A second about 7 to 12 cycle PCR used a sample-barcoded 5' primer and a J-beta primer mix. Using fastp at Q25 and MiXCR, TCRdb reprocessed the public reads and kept productive beta chains. Rows merge per CDR3 protein into single entries with the most common DNA and genes. This sample gives roughly 2 million distinct CDR3 sequences in total; less than 50% of them show up just once. Of the sample, less than 2.5% is held by the ten largest clones. Sample: blood. These receptors were collected from a woman aged 35 to 49 in good health.

This clonotype was observed at least ten times. Here the CDR3 DNA reads TGTGCCAGCAGTTACGGCGGCCACACTAGCTCCATCTACAATGAGCAGTTCTTC. It translates to CASSYGGHTSSIYNEQFF. This chain connects TRBV6-5 to TRBJ2-1; weak D call: TRBD2 (6 bases). From germline, CDR1 is MNHEY and CDR2 SVGAGI. The CDR3 is made up of 18 amino acids. V lost 2 bases and J 3 bases, leaving 20 bases between the germline ends.

This rearrangement joins TRBV6-2 or TRBV6-3 to TRBJ2-4; D call uncertain. The V gene's germline CDR1 is MNHEY and CDR2 SVGEGT. The V and J ends lost 2 bases and 0 bases respectively, with 14 bases between them. The CDR3 has 17 residues. The CDR3 DNA sequence: TGTGCCAGCAGTTACGACCCGACATTACTAGCCAAAAACATTCAGTACTTC. Its translation is CASSYDPTLLAKNIQYF.

The genes are TRBV6-5 and TRBJ2-7; D is possibly TRBD2 (7 bases). Germline CDR1 MNHEY, CDR2 SVGAGI. Trimming took 6 bases from V and 0 from J, leaving 18 bases between them. The CDR3 length is 16 residues. As DNA, the CDR3 is TGTGCCAGCAGCCGAGGGGGGGCCCGGAGCTCCTACGAGCAGTACTTC. This sequence encodes CASSRGGARSSYEQYF.

This clonotype was counted only a few times. This chain joins TRBV4-3 and TRBJ2-3; 7 nucleotides match TRBD1. Germline loops: CDR1 LGHNA, CDR2 YSLEER. This CDR3 comprises 13 residues. J was trimmed by 9 bases and V by 5 bases; bases with no gene match: 8. Here the CDR3 reads CASSAGVGGTQYF. Written as DNA, the CDR3 is TGCGCCAGCAGCGCCGGGGTAGGGGGCACGCAGTATTTT.

The chain combines TRBV6-1 with TRBJ2-7; 8 bases line up with TRBD2. The CDR3 totals 17 residues. The germline CDR1 and CDR2 sequences are MNHNS and SASEGT. Germline trimming cut 0 bases from V and 2 bases from J; bases unmatched to any gene: 9. CDR3 loop: CASSEASSLAVPYEQYF. In nucleotides, the CDR3 is TGTGCCAGCAGTGAAGCCTCTTCACTAGCGGTACCCTACGAGCAGTACTTC.

Regarding this clonotype: A junction boundary mismatches the germline segment, possibly from a read error. The V gene is TRBV27, the J gene TRBJ2-1, with a weak D call TRBD2 (5 bases). The germline gives CDR1 MNHEY, CDR2 SMNVEV (reference sequence). CDR3 size: 16 residues. The CDR3 sequence is CASSSGPPSTYNERFF. In DNA, the CDR3 is TGTGCCAGCAGTAGCGGCCCGCCGTCGACCTACAATGAGCGGTTCTTC.

The genes are TRBV5-1 and TRBJ2-4; tentatively, D is TRBD1 (6 bases). The better agreement between TRBJ2-5 and the DNA end casts doubt on the J call. Germline V CDR1 and CDR2: SGHRS, YFSETQ. This CDR3 region has 15 residues. CDR3 residues: CASSFRGDIQETQYF. CDR3 sequence (DNA): TGCGCCAGCAGCTTCAGGGGCGATATTCAAGAGACCCAGTACTTC.

The gene calls are TRBV6-1 and TRBJ2-2; 9 bases match TRBD1. The CDR3 length is 20 residues. The V gene's germline CDR1 is MNHNS and CDR2 SASEGT. Trimming removed 0 bases from V and 8 bases from J; junction bases left unmatched: 19. The CDR3 is CASSEAIRRGTGFGIGELFF. The CDR3 DNA reads as TGTGCCAGCAGTGAAGCGATTCGGCGCGGGACAGGGTTCGGGATTGGGGAGCTGTTTTTT.

This clonotype was counted a few times. The rearrangement links TRBV19 to TRBJ1-2; no clear D gene. Germline CDR1 is LNHDA and CDR2 is SQIVND (reference sequence). V was trimmed by 5 bases and J by 2 bases, leaving 12 bases between them. The CDR3 consists of 14 residues. The CDR3 coding sequence is TGTGCCAGTAGTTCACCGTTCAAGAACTATGGCTACACCTTC. Translating gives CASSSPFKNYGYTF.

This clonotype was counted only a few times. CDR3 bases: TGCAGTGCTAGAACTCCCCGGGGCTCCTACAATGAGCAGTTCTTC. This translates into CSARTPRGSYNEQFF. This chain uses TRBV20-1 with TRBJ2-1, with D possibly TRBD2 on 5 matching bases. V shed 2 bases and J shed 0 bases, with 11 bases lying between them. The germline CDR1 and CDR2 sequences are DFQATT and SNEGSKA (reference sequence). The CDR3 is 15 residues long.

V gene TRBV7-8 combines with J gene TRBJ2-1; no clear D gene. The length of the CDR3 is 18 residues. V was cut by 0 bases and J by 0 bases, with 15 bases left in between. Germline V gene sequence: CDR1 SGHVS, CDR2 FQNEAQ. This chain's CDR3 is CASSLALAARSSYNEQFF. CDR3 nucleotide sequence: TGTGCCAGCAGCTTAGCGTTAGCCGCCAGAAGCTCCTACAATGAGCAGTTCTTC.

This clonotype was found a few times. The chain uses TRBV7-9 and TRBJ2-7; the D gene is possibly TRBD1 (5 bases). CDR1 and CDR2 from the germline V gene are SEHNR and FQNEAQ (reference sequence). The germline V and J ends were trimmed by 5 bases and 3 bases, with 14 bases remaining between them. The CDR3 has 14 amino acids. As DNA, the CDR3 is TGTGCCAGCAGCCACCCCGACAGAAACTACGAGCAGTACTTC. Amino acids: CASSHPDRNYEQYF.

This clonotype was detected only a few times. The V gene is TRBV29-1, the J gene TRBJ1-2; D uncertain. The length of the CDR3 is 16 residues. Trimming stripped 7 bases from V and 4 bases from J, with 25 bases between. Germline CDR1 reads SQVTM; CDR2 reads ANQGSEA. This CDR3 reads CSATDVNTRFTYGYTF. The CDR3 DNA follows: TGCAGCGCCACGGACGTAAACACCAGGTTCACCTATGGCTACACCTTC.

The J gene is TRBJ2-7, the V gene TRBV6-5, with TRBD1 matching 8 bases. With 6 bases clipped from V and 1 base from J, the junction kept 5 bases outside the gene matches. The CDR3 covers 14 residues. Germline assignment: CDR1 MNHEY and CDR2 SVGAGI. CDR3 coding DNA: TGTGCCAGCAGACATGACAGGGGATCCTACGAGCAGTACTTC. Translating it yields CASRHDRGSYEQYF.